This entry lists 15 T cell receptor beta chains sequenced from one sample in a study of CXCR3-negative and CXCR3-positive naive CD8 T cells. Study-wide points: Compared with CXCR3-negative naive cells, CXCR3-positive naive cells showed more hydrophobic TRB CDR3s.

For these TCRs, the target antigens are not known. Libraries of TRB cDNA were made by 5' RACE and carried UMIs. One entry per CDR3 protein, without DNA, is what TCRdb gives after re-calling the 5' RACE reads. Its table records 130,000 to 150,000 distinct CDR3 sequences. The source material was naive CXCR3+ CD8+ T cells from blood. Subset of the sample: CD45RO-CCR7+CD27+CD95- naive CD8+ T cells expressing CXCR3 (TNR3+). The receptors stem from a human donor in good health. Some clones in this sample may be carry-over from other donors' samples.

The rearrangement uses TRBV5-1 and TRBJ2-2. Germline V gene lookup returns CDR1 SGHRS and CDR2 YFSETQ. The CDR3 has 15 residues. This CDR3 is CASSYNRLNPGELFF.

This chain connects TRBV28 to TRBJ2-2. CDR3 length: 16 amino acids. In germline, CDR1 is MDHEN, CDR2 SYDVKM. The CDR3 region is CASSLTQVVGTGELFF.

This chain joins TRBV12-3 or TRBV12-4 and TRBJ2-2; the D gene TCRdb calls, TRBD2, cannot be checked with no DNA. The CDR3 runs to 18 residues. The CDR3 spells CASSLAPGLAGGGGELFF.

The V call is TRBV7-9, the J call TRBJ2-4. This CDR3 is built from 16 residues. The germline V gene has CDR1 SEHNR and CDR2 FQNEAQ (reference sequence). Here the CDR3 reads CASSSPGDIAKNIQYF.

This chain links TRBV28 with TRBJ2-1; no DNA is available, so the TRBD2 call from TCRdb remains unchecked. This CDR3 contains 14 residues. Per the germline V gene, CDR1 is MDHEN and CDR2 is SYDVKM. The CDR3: CASSPRGGLNEQFF.

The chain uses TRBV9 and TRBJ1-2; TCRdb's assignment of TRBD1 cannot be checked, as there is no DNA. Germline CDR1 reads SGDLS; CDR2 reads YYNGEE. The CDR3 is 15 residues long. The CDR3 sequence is CASSVEDVPGYGYTF.

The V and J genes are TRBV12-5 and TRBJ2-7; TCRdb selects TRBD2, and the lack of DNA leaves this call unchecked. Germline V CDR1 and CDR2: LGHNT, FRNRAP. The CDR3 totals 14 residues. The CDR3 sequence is CASGYGTVGQEQYF.

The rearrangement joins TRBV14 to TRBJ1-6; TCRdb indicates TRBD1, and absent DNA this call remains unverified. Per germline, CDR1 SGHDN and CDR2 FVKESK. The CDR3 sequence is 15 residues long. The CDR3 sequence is CASSTRPQGGSPLHF.

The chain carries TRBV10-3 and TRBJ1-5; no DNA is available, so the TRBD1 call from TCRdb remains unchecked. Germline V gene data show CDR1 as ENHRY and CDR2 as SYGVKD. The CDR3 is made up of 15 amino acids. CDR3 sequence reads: CAISEPGQLDQPQHF.

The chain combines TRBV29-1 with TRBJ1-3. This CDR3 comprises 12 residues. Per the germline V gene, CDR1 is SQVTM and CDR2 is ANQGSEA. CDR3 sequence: CSVVAPGNTIYF.

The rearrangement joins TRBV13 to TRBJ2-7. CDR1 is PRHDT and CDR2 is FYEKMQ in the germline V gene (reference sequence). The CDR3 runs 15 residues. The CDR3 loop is CASSLYGGGSYEQYF.

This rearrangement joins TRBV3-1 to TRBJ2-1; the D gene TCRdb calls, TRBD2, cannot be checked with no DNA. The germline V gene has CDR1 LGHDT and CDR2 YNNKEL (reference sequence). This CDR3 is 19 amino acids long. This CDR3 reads CASSPGLATSPSSYNEQFF.

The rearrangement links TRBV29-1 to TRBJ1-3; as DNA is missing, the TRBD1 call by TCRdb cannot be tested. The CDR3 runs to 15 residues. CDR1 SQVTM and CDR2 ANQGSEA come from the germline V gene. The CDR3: CSVEDGGGSGNTIYF. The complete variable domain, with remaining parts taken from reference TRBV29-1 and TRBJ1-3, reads SAVISQKPSRDICQRGTSLTIQCQVDSQVTMMFWYRQQPGQSLTLIATANQGSEATYESGFVIDKFPISRPNLTFSTLTVSNMSPEDSSIYLCSVEDGGGSGNTIYFGEGSWLTVV.

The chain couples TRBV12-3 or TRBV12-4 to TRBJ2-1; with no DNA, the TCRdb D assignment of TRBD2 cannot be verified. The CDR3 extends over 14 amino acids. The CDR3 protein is CASRSAGGHNEQFF.

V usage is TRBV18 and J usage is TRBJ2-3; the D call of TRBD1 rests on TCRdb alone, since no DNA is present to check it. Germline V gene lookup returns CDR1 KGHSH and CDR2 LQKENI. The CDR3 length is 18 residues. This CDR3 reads CASSPPVATIRGTDTQYF. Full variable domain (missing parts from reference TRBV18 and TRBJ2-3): NAGVMQNPRHLVRRRGQEARLRCSPMKGHSHVYWYRQLPEEGLKFMVYLQKENIIDESGMPKERFSAEFPKEGPSILRIQQVVRGDSAAYFCASSPPVATIRGTDTQYFGPGTRLTVL.